The 11 T cell receptor beta chains below come from one sample, sequenced in a study of siplizumab effects on memory and regulatory T cells. Some clones are missing from TCRdb's copy, which holds only in-frame ones; the method was immunoSEQ multiplex PCR. The sample shows fewer than 120,000 clones, just under 95% of them seen only once. Sequences were obtained from CD4+ T cells sorted from blood. Source of these receptors: a human donor in good health.

The gene calls are TRBV11-2 and TRBJ2-5; 12 bases line up with TRBD1. This CDR3 spans 16 amino acids. V lost 5 bases and J lost 5; bases outside the gene matches: 9. Germline CDR1 is SGHAT and CDR2 is FQNNGV. The CDR3 is CASSTGTGGSYETQYF. CDR3 sequence (DNA): TGTGCCAGCAGCACCGGGACAGGGGGCAGTTATGAGACCCAGTACTTC.

The chain couples TRBV2 to TRBJ2-7; the D gene is possibly TRBD2 (5 bases). Trimming pared 5 bases from V and 6 bases from J, leaving 20 bases between. Germline V CDR1 and CDR2: SNHLY, FYNNEI. CDR3 length: 15 residues. For the CDR3, the DNA is TGTGCCAGCAGTAGATCGATTGGGGAGTCCCTCGAGCAGTACTTC. Protein: CASSRSIGESLEQYF.

CDR3 residues: CASSLGGRAEDTQYF. In DNA form, the CDR3 reads TGTGCCAGCAGCTTAGGCGGGAGGGCCGAAGATACGCAGTATTTT. The chain has TRBV7-6 and TRBJ2-3, with TRBD2 identical over 9 bases. CDR1 is SGHVS, CDR2 FNYEAQ, per germline. V lost 1 base to trimming and J lost 5 bases; unmatched junction nucleotides: 4. The CDR3 consists of 15 residues. Based on the CDR3 plus reference TRBV7-6 and TRBJ2-3, the full variable domain is GAGVSQSPRYKVTKRGQDVALRCDPISGHVSLYWYRQALGQGPEFLTYFNYEAQQDKSGLPNDRFSAERPEGSISTLTIQRTEQRDSAMYRCASSLGGRAEDTQYFGPGTRLTVL.

The chain employs TRBV5-6 and TRBJ1-1; no clear D. This CDR3 region has 15 residues. Germline V lookup: CDR1 SGHDT, CDR2 YYEEEE. The ends were cut back, 0 bases at V and 4 bases at J, with 13 bases in the middle. Written as DNA, the CDR3 is TGTGCCAGCAGCTTGGAGGAGAGGGCCCGCACTGAAGCTTTCTTT. As protein: CASSLEERARTEAFF.

CDR3 in amino acids: CASSQGPNYGYTF. CDR3 nucleotides: TGCGCCAGCAGCCAGGGCCCTAACTATGGCTACACCTTC. The J gene is TRBJ1-2, the V gene TRBV5-1; perhaps TRBD1 as D (5 bases). The CDR3 spans 13 residues. V shed 4 bases and J shed 0 bases, with 7 bases lying between them. Per germline, CDR1 SGHRS and CDR2 YFSETQ.

This clone came up once. The chain joins TRBV7-9 to TRBJ2-3; no firm D call. This CDR3 comprises 16 residues. Germline-derived CDR1 and CDR2 are SEHNR and FQNEAQ (reference sequence). V was shortened by 1 base and J by 0 bases, with 11 bases between the two germline ends. The CDR3 region is CASSLVLGSSTDTQYF. The CDR3 DNA sequence: TGTGCCAGCAGCTTAGTGTTGGGCAGCAGCACAGATACGCAGTATTTT.

This chain links TRBV30 with TRBJ2-7; D unresolved. Germline CDR1 and CDR2: GTSNPN and SVGIG (reference sequence). The V end was cut by 7 bases, the J end by 6 bases, with 16 bases between. This CDR3 comprises 12 residues. The CDR3 nucleotides are TGTGCCTCCTCCCTTGGATGGGGCGAGCAGTACTTC. It is translated as CASSLGWGEQYF. Filled out from reference TRBV30 and TRBJ2-7, the complete variable domain reads SQTIHQWPATLVQPVGSPLSLECTVEGTSNPNLYWYRQAAGRGLQLLFYSVGIGQISSEVPQNLSASRPQDRQFILSSKKLLLSDSGFYLCASSLGWGEQYFGPGTRLTVT.

The rearrangement uses TRBV9 and TRBJ2-2, with unresolved D. Looked up from germline, CDR1 is SGDLS and CDR2 is YYNGEE. The CDR3 length is 14 residues. V lost 3 bases and J lost 7, with 13 bases in between. The CDR3 bases are TGTGCCAGCAGCGGGCCCTCCCTCGGCGGGGAGCTGTTTTTT. Its translation is CASSGPSLGGELFF.

For the CDR3, the DNA is TGTGCCAGCAGCTCGGGACAGGGGGCCCGCACCATATATTTT. This gives the protein CASSSGQGARTIYF. The V call is TRBV11-1, the J call TRBJ1-3; 12 bases align to TRBD1. The CDR3 totals 14 residues. Germline V gene lookup returns CDR1 SGHAT and CDR2 FQDESV (reference sequence). Losses at the gene ends were 4 bases for V and 9 bases for J; bases not matched to a gene: 4.

The chain recombines TRBV9 with TRBJ2-1, with a weak D call TRBD1 (6 bases). Per the germline V gene, CDR1 is SGDLS and CDR2 is YYNGEE. The CDR3 has 15 residues. V lost 1 base and J 3 bases, leaving 11 bases between the germline ends. For the CDR3, the DNA is TGTGCCAGCAGCGTACTGACAGGCGGCTACAATGAGCAGTTCTTC. It codes for CASSVLTGGYNEQFF.

V and J are TRBV28 and TRBJ1-5, with TRBD1 matching over 12 bases. J gave up 8 bases and V 8 bases, and 7 bases lay outside the gene matches. CDR1 is MDHEN and CDR2 is SYDVKM in the germline V gene. There are 14 residues in the CDR3. CDR3 loop: CASSPGQGAEPQHF. CDR3 nucleotide sequence: TGTGCCAGCTCCCCGGGACAGGGGGCAGAGCCCCAGCATTTT.